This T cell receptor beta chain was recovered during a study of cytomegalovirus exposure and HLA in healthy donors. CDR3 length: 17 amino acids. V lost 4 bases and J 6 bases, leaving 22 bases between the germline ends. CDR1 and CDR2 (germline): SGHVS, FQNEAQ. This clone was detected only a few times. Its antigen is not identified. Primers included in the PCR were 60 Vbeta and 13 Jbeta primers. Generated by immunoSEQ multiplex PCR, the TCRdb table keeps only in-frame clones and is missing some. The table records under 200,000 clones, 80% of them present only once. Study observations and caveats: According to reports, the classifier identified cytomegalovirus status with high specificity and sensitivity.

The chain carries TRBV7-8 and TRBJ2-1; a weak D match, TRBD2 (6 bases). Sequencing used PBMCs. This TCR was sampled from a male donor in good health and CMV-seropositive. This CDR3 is CASSYPSGILATNEQFF. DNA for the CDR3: TGTGCCAGCAGCTACCCTAGTGGGATCCTAGCGACCAATGAGCAGTTCTTC.